The 17 T cell receptor beta chains listed next were all sequenced from one sample in a study of a mutant IDH1 vaccine in newly diagnosed glioma. Profiling relied on immunoSEQ multiplex PCR, and the TCRdb table lists in-frame clones only, not all of them. The sample consists of about 26,000 clones, more than 65% of them appearing once. Noted time point: week 5, during vaccination. Doses consisted of 300 ug of mutant IDH1 20-mer peptide each, paired with topical imiquimod. No cognate antigen is known for these TCRs. This sample comprised PBMCs, obtained from a glioma patient whose treatment included an IDH1 peptide vaccine. The receptors come from a man aged 35-49 years with glioma. Some clones in this sample may be carry-over from other donors' samples.

The chain combines TRBV19 with TRBJ2-7; D is unresolved. The CDR3 has 18 residues. Trimming removed 0 bases from V and 2 bases from J, with 20 bases in between. Germline CDR1 is LNHDA and CDR2 is SQIVND (reference sequence). CDR3 in amino acids: CASSIEISERYQTYEQYF. The DNA of the CDR3 is TGTGCCAGTAGTATAGAGATTAGTGAGCGCTATCAAACCTACGAGCAGTACTTC.

This sequence joins TRBV9 and TRBJ2-3; D not resolved. CDR3 size: 15 residues. The ends were cut back, 4 bases at V and 0 bases at J, with 12 bases in the middle. The V gene's germline CDR1 is SGDLS and CDR2 YYNGEE. CDR3 protein: CASSPGPVSTDTQYF. The CDR3 DNA follows: TGTGCCAGCAGCCCAGGTCCGGTTAGCACAGATACGCAGTATTTT.

The sample holds one count of this clone. The gene calls are TRBV18 and TRBJ1-1, with D perhaps matching TRBD1 (5 bases). The CDR3 consists of 17 residues. CDR1 is KGHSH, CDR2 LQKENI, per germline. Deletions cut 3 bases from V and 4 bases from J, with 21 bases between. This chain's CDR3 is CASSPLSPGPGGTEAFF. The CDR3 nucleotides are TGTGCCAGCTCACCCTTATCCCCGGGCCCCGGGGGCACTGAAGCTTTCTTT.

The chain employs TRBV6-5 and TRBJ2-2; the D gene is possibly TRBD1 (6 bases). CDR3 length equals 14 residues. From germline, CDR1 is MNHEY and CDR2 SVGAGI. V dropped 8 bases and J dropped 6 bases, with 16 bases sitting between them. In DNA, the CDR3 is TGTGCCAGCCGGACGGGCAGGGGATCCGGGGAGCTGTTTTTT. Encoded protein: CASRTGRGSGELFF.

The rearrangement joins TRBV5-1 to TRBJ2-5; D perhaps matches TRBD1 (6 bases). V was pared by 1 base and J by 2 bases, with 9 bases between. The V gene's germline CDR1 is SGHRS and CDR2 YFSETQ. The CDR3 is made up of 14 amino acids. CDR3 sequence reads: CASSLRQGQETQYF. The CDR3 DNA sequence: TGCGCCAGCAGCTTGCGGCAGGGGCAAGAGACCCAGTACTTC.

The CDR3 loop reads CASSLTGGRTRGAFF. In nucleotides, the CDR3 is TGTGCCAGCAGCCTAACAGGGGGCCGCACCCGAGGAGCTTTCTTT. The V and J genes are TRBV7-8 and TRBJ1-1, with TRBD1 matching 9 bases. The length of the CDR3 is 15 residues. The germline CDR1 and CDR2 sequences are SGHVS and FQNEAQ. J lost 10 bases, V lost 5 bases, and 14 bases had no gene match.

The J gene is TRBJ2-2, the V gene TRBV29-1, with a weak D call TRBD2 (5 bases). The V gene lost 3 bases and the J gene lost 0 bases, with 11 bases spanning the gap. Germline V gene lookup returns CDR1 SQVTM and CDR2 ANQGSEA. This CDR3 comprises 15 residues. CDR3 in DNA: TGCAGCGTTGATTTGACTACCACGAACACCGGGGAGCTGTTTTTT. This encodes CSVDLTTTNTGELFF.

This chain links TRBV7-9 with TRBJ1-1; perhaps TRBD1 as D (5 bases). The CDR3 runs 16 residues. The V end lost 5 bases, the J end lost 1 base, and 17 bases lay between the germline ends. Germline V lookup: CDR1 SEHNR, CDR2 FQNEAQ (reference sequence). DNA for the CDR3: TGTGCCAGCAGCCCCCAGTTACCGGGGCCGAACACTGAAGCTTTCTTT. Translating it yields CASSPQLPGPNTEAFF.

The chain is built from TRBV5-4 and TRBJ1-1, with a tentative D call TRBD1 (5 bases). Per the germline V gene, CDR1 is SGHNT and CDR2 is YYREEE (reference sequence). V dropped 1 base and J dropped 6 bases, with 10 bases sitting between them. This CDR3 spans 13 amino acids. The CDR3 region is CASSLRGGSEAFF. Written as DNA, the CDR3 is TGTGCCAGCAGCTTGAGGGGTGGGTCTGAAGCTTTCTTT.

V gene TRBV27 combines with J gene TRBJ1-6, with 7 bases fitting TRBD1. Trimming cost V 3 bases and J 9 bases; bases outside gene matches: 11. There are 16 residues in the CDR3. Per germline, CDR1 MNHEY and CDR2 SMNVEV (reference sequence). CDR3 region: CASSFRGTRRASPLHF. The CDR3 region has the DNA TGTGCCAGCAGTTTCAGGGGGACACGGAGAGCTTCACCCCTCCACTTT.

This rearrangement joins TRBV11-3 to TRBJ1-1; D ambiguous. Germline V gene lookup returns CDR1 SGHNT and CDR2 YENEEA. Trimming pared 2 bases from V and 2 bases from J, leaving 6 bases between. This CDR3 has 13 residues. CDR3 sequence reads: CASSLNLNTEAFF. The CDR3 DNA sequence: TGTGCCAGCAGCTTAAACCTAAACACTGAAGCTTTCTTT.

The chain couples TRBV6-5 to TRBJ1-6; 10 nucleotides agree with TRBD1. The germline V gene encodes CDR1 MNHEY and CDR2 SVGAGI. There are 14 residues in the CDR3. Losses at the gene ends were 4 bases for V and 10 bases for J; bases not matched to a gene: 4. CDR3 loop: CASSLGQGNSPLHF. CDR3 DNA sequence: TGTGCCAGCAGTTTGGGACAGGGGAACTCACCCCTCCACTTT.

This sequence joins TRBV4-2 and TRBJ2-2; D is undetermined. Germline values: CDR1 LGHNA, CDR2 YNFKEQ. There are 14 residues in the CDR3. V lost 2 bases to trimming and J lost 6 bases, with 10 bases between them. DNA for the CDR3: TGTGCCAGCAGCCAAAATACGGGTGCCGGGGAGCTGTTTTTT. This sequence encodes CASSQNTGAGELFF.

The chain uses TRBV5-1 and TRBJ1-4; D call uncertain. The CDR3 contains 16 residues. V was shortened by 0 bases and J by 2 bases, with 11 bases between the two germline ends. From germline, CDR1 is SGHRS and CDR2 YFSETQ. The CDR3 here is CASSLATVATNEKLFF. In DNA form, the CDR3 reads TGCGCCAGCAGCTTGGCCACGGTTGCGACTAATGAAAAACTGTTTTTT.

There are a few counts of this clone. CDR3 protein: CASTLGQFSNQPQHF. The CDR3 DNA reads TGTGCCAGCACCTTGGGACAGTTTAGCAATCAGCCCCAGCATTTT. This rearrangement joins TRBV6-1 to TRBJ1-5; 7 bases map to TRBD1. The CDR3 totals 15 residues. The V and J ends lost 7 bases and 0 bases, in that order; junction bases with no gene match: 6. Germline V gene sequence: CDR1 MNHNS, CDR2 SASEGT.

The gene calls are TRBV15 and TRBJ2-7; D uncertain. Germline lookup yields CDR1 LNHNV and CDR2 YYDKDF (reference sequence). This CDR3 comprises 13 residues. V lost 1 base and J 3 bases, leaving 7 bases between the germline ends. CDR3 in DNA: TGTGCCACCAGCAGAGGCCTGTTCTACGAGCAGTACTTC. It is translated as CATSRGLFYEQYF. Combining the CDR3 with reference TRBV15 and TRBJ2-7 gives the whole variable domain DAMVIQNPRYQVTQFGKPVTLSCSQTLNHNVMYWYQQKSSQAPKLLFHYYDKDFNNEADTPDNFQSRRPNTSFCFLDIRSPGLGDTAMYLCATSRGLFYEQYFGPGTRLTVT.

This clone was found once. The V call is TRBV10-3, the J call TRBJ2-5; TRBD2 aligns across 10 bases. Germline CDR1 and CDR2: ENHRY and SYGVKD. This CDR3 spans 16 amino acids. The J segment lost 5 bases and the V segment lost 6 bases, leaving 12 bases of the junction unmatched. The CDR3 sequence is CAISLYVAGGLETQYF. CDR3 DNA sequence: TGTGCCATCAGCCTGTATGTAGCGGGGGGTTTGGAGACCCAGTACTTC.